These T cell receptor beta chains were read from a single sample in a study of graft-versus-host responses after intestinal transplantation. The table came from immunoSEQ multiplex PCR; TCRdb's copy has only in-frame clones and leaves some out. The data show approximately 86,000 clones, with roughly 89% seen just once and less than 0.1% held by the top ten. For these receptors, no antigen is known. The starting material was unstimulated CD4+ T cells sorted from spleen or lymph node cells, obtained before intestinal transplant. The source is a human donor who received an intestinal transplant. Both conserved end residues are part of each CDR3. Each record gives: D gene, V gene, J gene, clone size, CDR3 protein, CDR3 DNA. D genes are given only for firm matches. Size is stated for part of the rows, as once, few or many counts, or as a class when the clone is expanded.

TRBD2,TRBV5-8,TRBJ2-1,once,CASRERTSGGNEQFF,TGTGCCAGCAGGGAAAGGACTAGCGGGGGGAATGAGCAGTTCTTC
NA,TRBV27,TRBJ2-6,NA,CASRPQGPRPGANVLTF,TGTGCCAGCAGACCGCAGGGTCCAAGGCCTGGGGCCAACGTCCTGACTTTC
TRBD1,TRBV9,TRBJ1-5,few,CASSVGTGGNQPQHF,TGTGCCAGCAGCGTAGGGACAGGGGGCAATCAGCCCCAGCATTTT
TRBD2,TRBV7-2,TRBJ2-7,once,CASSLVWTSGGYEQYF,TGTGCCAGCAGCTTAGTGTGGACTAGCGGGGGCTACGAGCAGTACTTC
NA,TRBV5-1,TRBJ1-4,NA,CASSLAGYGEKLFF,TGCGCCAGCAGCTTGGCAGGTTATGGAGAAAAACTGTTTTTT
TRBD1,TRBV19,TRBJ1-2,NA,CASRTGGSYYGYTF,TGTGCCAGTCGGACAGGGGGCAGCTACTATGGCTACACCTTC
NA,TRBV7-2,TRBJ2-3,NA,CASSFRDTQYF,TGTGCCAGCAGCTTTCGAGATACGCAGTATTTT
TRBD1,TRBV6-1,TRBJ2-7,NA,CASSDPGTGPYEQYF,TGTGCCAGCAGTGATCCCGGGACAGGTCCCTACGAGCAGTACTTC
TRBD2,TRBV9,TRBJ2-7,once,CASSSLAGASYEQYF,TGTGCCAGCAGCTCCTTAGCGGGGGCCTCCTACGAGCAGTACTTC
TRBD1,TRBV7-9,TRBJ1-3,NA,CASSAGTGLGNTIYF,TGTGCCAGCAGCGCCGGGACAGGGCTTGGAAACACCATATATTTT
NA,TRBV21-1,TRBJ1-4,NA,CASSMQGGVGEKLFF,TGTGCCAGCAGCATGCAAGGAGGGGTGGGTGAAAAACTGTTTTTT
TRBD1,TRBV6-1,TRBJ2-1,NA,CASSEWTGFNNEQFF,TGTGCCAGCAGTGAGTGGACAGGTTTTAACAATGAGCAGTTCTTC
NA,TRBV21-1,TRBJ1-2,NA,CASSKDNRVKDGYTF,TGTGCCAGCAGCAAAGATAACAGGGTAAAAGATGGCTACACCTTC
NA,TRBV19,TRBJ1-2,NA,CASKPGGLNYGYTF,TGTGCCTCCAAGCCCGGGGGACTGAACTATGGCTACACCTTC
TRBD1,TRBV27,TRBJ1-6,NA,CASSLSPQGARSPLHF,TGTGCCAGCAGTCTCTCGCCACAGGGGGCGCGCTCACCCCTCCACTTT
TRBD2,TRBV7-9,TRBJ2-3,NA,CASSPGTSGTDTQYF,TGTGCCAGCAGCCCCGGGACTAGCGGCACAGATACGCAGTATTTT
NA,TRBV7-9,TRBJ2-7,NA,CASSSDIRKYF,TGTGCCAGCAGCTCGGACATTCGGAAGTACTTC
NA,TRBV7-9,TRBJ2-7,NA,CASSLAPTGYEQYF,TGTGCCAGCAGCTTAGCCCCTACGGGGTACGAGCAGTACTTC
NA,TRBV29-1,TRBJ2-7,NA,CSVADSSSYEQYF,TGCAGCGTTGCTGACTCCAGCTCCTACGAGCAGTACTTC
NA,TRBV6-6,TRBJ2-1,NA,CASSYSPLSSYNEQFF,TGTGCCAGCAGTTACTCCCCGCTTAGCTCCTACAATGAGCAGTTCTTC
TRBD2,TRBV10-1,TRBJ2-1,NA,CASSDGAGGPSFSSGEQFF,TGCGCCAGCAGTGATGGGGCGGGGGGTCCCTCTTTTAGTTCTGGTGAGCAGTTCTTC
TRBD1,TRBV5-6,TRBJ2-5,NA,CASSLMTGLGQETQYF,TGTGCCAGCAGCTTGATGACAGGGCTGGGGCAAGAGACCCAGTACTTC
NA,TRBV6-4,TRBJ1-2,NA,CASSDFRGGYTF,TGTGCCAGCAGTGACTTCAGGGGCGGCTACACCTTC
TRBD2,TRBV7-2,TRBJ2-1,NA,CASRRPGLAGGPDEQFF,TGTGCCAGCAGAAGACCGGGACTAGCGGGGGGGCCAGATGAGCAGTTCTTC
TRBD1,TRBV4-3,TRBJ1-5,NA,CASSQDRDRGNQPQHF,TGCGCCAGCAGCCAAGATCGGGACAGGGGCAATCAGCCCCAGCATTTT
NA,TRBV27,TRBJ1-6,NA,CASSKATGYNSPLHF,TGTGCCAGCAGCAAAGCCACAGGATATAATTCACCCCTCCACTTT
NA,TRBV29-1,TRBJ2-1,NA,CSVDAAAYNEQFF,TGCAGCGTTGATGCCGCAGCCTACAATGAGCAGTTCTTC
TRBD1,TRBV29-1,TRBJ2-3,NA,CSVAPGTEISSTDTQYF,TGCAGCGTGGCCCCGGGGACAGAAATTTCTAGCACAGATACGCAGTATTTT
TRBD2,TRBV7-2,TRBJ2-2,NA,CASSSYSGTGELFF,TGTGCCAGCAGCTCCTATAGCGGGACCGGGGAGCTGTTTTTT
NA,TRBV7-9,TRBJ2-2,NA,CASSFGTGELFF,TGTGCCAGCAGCTTCGGCACCGGGGAGCTGTTTTTT
TRBD2,TRBV20-1,TRBJ2-1,NA,CSAFLAGAWFF,TGCAGCGCCTTCCTAGCGGGGGCCTGGTTCTTC
NA,TRBV5-1,TRBJ2-7,NA,CASSSDSYEQYF,TGCGCCAGCAGCTCCGACAGTTACGAGCAGTACTTC
TRBD1,TRBV5-1,TRBJ1-1,NA,CASSPETGKTGGTEAFF,TGCGCCAGCAGCCCGGAGACCGGGAAGACAGGGGGCACTGAAGCTTTCTTT
NA,TRBV5-4,TRBJ2-7,NA,CASSSQGRDEQYF,TGTGCCAGCTCCTCCCAGGGTCGCGACGAGCAGTACTTC